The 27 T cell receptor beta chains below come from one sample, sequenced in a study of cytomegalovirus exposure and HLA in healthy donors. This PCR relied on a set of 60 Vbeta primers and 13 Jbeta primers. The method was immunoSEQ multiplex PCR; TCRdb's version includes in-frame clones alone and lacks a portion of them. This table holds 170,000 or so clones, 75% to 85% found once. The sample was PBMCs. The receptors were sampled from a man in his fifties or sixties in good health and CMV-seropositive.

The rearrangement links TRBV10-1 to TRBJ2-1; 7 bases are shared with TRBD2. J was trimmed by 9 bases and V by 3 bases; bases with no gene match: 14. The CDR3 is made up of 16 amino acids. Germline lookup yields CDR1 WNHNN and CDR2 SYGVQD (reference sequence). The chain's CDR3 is CASSDRSGGSPSEQFF. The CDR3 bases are TGCGCCAGCAGTGATCGGAGCGGCGGGAGCCCTAGTGAGCAGTTCTTC.

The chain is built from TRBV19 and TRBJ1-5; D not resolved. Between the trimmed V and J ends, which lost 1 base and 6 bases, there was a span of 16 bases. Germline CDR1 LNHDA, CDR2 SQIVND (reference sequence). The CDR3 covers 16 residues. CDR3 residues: CASSIAGFNLGQPQHF. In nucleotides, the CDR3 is TGTGCCAGTAGTATAGCGGGGTTTAATTTGGGTCAGCCCCAGCATTTT.

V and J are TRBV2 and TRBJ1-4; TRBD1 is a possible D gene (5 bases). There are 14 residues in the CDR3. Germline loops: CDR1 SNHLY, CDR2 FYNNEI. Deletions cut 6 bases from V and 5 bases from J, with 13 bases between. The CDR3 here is CASRRDASNEKLFF. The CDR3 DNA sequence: TGTGCCAGCAGGCGGGACGCCTCGAATGAAAAACTGTTTTTT.

The CDR3 DNA sequence: TGCAGTGGGCAGAAGGAGACCCAGTACTTC. Translating gives CSGQKETQYF. The chain carries TRBV20-1 and TRBJ2-5; D is uncertain. The CDR3 extends over 10 amino acids. Per germline, CDR1 DFQATT and CDR2 SNEGSKA (reference sequence). Trimming took off 7 bases at V and 5 bases at J, with 8 bases between the two ends.

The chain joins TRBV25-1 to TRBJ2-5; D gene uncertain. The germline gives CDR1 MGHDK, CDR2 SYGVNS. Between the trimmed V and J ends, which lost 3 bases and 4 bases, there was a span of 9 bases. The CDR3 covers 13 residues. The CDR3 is CASSDSGRETQYF. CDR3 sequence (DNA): TGTGCCAGCAGTGATTCAGGCAGAGAGACCCAGTACTTC.

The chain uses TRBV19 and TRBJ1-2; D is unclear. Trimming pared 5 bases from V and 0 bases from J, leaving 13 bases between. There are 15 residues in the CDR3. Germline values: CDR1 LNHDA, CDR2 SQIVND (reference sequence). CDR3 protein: CASSHMRSTNYGYTF. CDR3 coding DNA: TGTGCCAGTAGTCACATGAGGTCCACTAACTATGGCTACACCTTC. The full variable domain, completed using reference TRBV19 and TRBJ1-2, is DGGITQSPKYLFRKEGQNVTLSCEQNLNHDAMYWYRQDPGQGLRLIYYSQIVNDFQKGDIAEGYSVSREKKESFPLTVTSAQKNPTAFYLCASSHMRSTNYGYTFGSGTRLTVV.

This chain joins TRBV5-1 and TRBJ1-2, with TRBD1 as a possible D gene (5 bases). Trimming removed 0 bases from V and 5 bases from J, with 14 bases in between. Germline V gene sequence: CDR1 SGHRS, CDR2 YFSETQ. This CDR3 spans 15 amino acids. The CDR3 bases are TGCGCCAGCAGCTTGGAAGGCAGGGTGCGGTATGGCTACACCTTC. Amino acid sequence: CASSLEGRVRYGYTF.

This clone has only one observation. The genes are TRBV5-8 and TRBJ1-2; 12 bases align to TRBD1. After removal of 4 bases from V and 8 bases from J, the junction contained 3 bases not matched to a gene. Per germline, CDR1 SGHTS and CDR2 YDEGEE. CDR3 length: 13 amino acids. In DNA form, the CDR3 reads TGTGCCAGCAGCCCGGGACAGGGGGCGGGCTACACCTTC. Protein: CASSPGQGAGYTF.

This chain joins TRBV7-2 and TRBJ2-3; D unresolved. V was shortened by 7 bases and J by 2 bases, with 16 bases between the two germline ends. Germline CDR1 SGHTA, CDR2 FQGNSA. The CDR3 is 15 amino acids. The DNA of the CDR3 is TGTGCCAGCACCCTAAATCTCGCCTTCACAGATACGCAGTATTTT. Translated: CASTLNLAFTDTQYF. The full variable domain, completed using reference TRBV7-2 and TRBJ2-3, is GAGVSQSPSNKVTEKGKDVELRCDPISGHTALYWYRQSLGQGLEFLIYFQGNSAPDKSGLPSDRFSAERTGGSVSTLTIQRTQQEDSAVYLCASTLNLAFTDTQYFGPGTRLTVL.

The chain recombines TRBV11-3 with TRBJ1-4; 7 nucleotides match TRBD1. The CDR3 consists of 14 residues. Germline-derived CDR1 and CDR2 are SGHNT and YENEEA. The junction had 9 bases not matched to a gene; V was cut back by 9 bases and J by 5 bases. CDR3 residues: CASKTGPRNEKLFF. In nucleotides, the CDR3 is TGTGCCAGTAAGACAGGGCCACGGAATGAAAAACTGTTTTTT.

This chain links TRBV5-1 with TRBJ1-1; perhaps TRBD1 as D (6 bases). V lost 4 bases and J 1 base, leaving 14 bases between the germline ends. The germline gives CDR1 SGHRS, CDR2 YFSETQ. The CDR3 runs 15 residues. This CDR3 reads CASSADGQTNTEAFF. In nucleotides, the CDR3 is TGCGCCAGCAGCGCTGACGGACAGACGAACACTGAAGCTTTCTTT. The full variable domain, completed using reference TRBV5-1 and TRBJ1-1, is KAGVTQTPRYLIKTRGQQVTLSCSPISGHRSVSWYQQTPGQGLQFLFEYFSETQRNKGNFPGRFSGRQFSNSRSEMNVSTLELGDSALYLCASSADGQTNTEAFFGQGTRLTVV.

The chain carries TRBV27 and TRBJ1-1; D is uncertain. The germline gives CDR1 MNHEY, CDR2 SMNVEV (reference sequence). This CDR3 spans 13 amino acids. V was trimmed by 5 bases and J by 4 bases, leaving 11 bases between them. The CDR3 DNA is TGTGCCAGCAGTATCCAGAGGAGCACTGAAGCTTTCTTT. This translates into CASSIQRSTEAFF.

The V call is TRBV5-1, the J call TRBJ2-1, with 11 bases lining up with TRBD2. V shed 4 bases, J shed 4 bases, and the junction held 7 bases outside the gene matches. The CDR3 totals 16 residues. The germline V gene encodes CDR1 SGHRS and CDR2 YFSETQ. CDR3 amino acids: CASSLQGLAEYNEQFF. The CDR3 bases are TGCGCCAGCAGCCTCCAGGGACTAGCGGAGTACAATGAGCAGTTCTTC.

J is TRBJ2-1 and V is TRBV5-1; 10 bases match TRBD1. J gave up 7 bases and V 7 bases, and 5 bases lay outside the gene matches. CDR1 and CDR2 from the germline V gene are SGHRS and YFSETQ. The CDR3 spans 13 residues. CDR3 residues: CASEGQGPNEQFF. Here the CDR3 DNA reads TGCGCCAGCGAGGGACAGGGGCCGAATGAGCAGTTCTTC. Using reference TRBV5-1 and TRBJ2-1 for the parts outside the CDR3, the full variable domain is KAGVTQTPRYLIKTRGQQVTLSCSPISGHRSVSWYQQTPGQGLQFLFEYFSETQRNKGNFPGRFSGRQFSNSRSEMNVSTLELGDSALYLCASEGQGPNEQFFGPGTRLTVL.

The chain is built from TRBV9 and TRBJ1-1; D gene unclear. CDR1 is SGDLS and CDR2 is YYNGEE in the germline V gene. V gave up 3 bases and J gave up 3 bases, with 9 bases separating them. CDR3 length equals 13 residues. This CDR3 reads CASSGHQDTEAFF. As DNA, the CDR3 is TGTGCCAGCAGCGGTCACCAGGACACTGAAGCTTTCTTT.

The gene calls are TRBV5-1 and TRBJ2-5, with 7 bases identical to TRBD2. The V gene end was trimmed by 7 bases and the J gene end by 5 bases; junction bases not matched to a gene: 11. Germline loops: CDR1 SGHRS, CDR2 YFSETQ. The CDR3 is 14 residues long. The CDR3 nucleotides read TGCGCCAGCCGTTATCCAGGTAGCGGGGAGACCCAGTACTTC. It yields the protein CASRYPGSGETQYF.

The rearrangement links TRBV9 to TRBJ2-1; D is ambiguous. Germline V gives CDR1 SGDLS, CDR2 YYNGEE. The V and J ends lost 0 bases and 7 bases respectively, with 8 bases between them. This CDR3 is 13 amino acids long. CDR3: CASSVANTNEQFF. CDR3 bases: TGTGCCAGCAGCGTAGCCAACACAAATGAGCAGTTCTTC.

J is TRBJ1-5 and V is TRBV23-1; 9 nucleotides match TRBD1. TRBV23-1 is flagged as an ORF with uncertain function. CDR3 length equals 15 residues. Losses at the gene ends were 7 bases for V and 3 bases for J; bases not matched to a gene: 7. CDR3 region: CASTRRTGDNQPQHF. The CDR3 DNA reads TGCGCCAGCACTCGAAGGACAGGGGACAATCAGCCCCAGCATTTT.

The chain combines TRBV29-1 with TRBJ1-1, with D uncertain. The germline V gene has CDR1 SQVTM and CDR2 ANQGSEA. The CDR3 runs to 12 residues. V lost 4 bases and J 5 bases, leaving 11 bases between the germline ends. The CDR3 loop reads CSVGRGSTEAFF. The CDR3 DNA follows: TGCAGCGTTGGGCGGGGATCAACTGAAGCTTTCTTT.

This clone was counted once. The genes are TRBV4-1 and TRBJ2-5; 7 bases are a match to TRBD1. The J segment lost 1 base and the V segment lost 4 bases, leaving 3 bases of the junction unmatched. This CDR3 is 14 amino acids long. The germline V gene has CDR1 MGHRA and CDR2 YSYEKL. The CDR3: CASSPGTVQETQYF. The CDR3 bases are TGCGCCAGCAGCCCTGGGACAGTCCAAGAGACCCAGTACTTC.

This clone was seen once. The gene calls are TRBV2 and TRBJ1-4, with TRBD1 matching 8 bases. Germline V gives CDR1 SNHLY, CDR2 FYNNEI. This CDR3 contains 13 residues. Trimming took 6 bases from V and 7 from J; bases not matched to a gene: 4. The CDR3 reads CASRADRGEKLFF. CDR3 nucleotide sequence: TGTGCCAGCAGGGCAGACAGGGGTGAAAAACTGTTTTTT.

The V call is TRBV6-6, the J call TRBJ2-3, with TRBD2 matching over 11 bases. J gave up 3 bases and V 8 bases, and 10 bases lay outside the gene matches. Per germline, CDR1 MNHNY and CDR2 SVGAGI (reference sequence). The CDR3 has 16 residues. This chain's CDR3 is CASRSLAGGVTDTQYF. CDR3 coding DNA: TGTGCCAGCCGGTCGTTAGCGGGAGGGGTGACAGATACGCAGTATTTT.

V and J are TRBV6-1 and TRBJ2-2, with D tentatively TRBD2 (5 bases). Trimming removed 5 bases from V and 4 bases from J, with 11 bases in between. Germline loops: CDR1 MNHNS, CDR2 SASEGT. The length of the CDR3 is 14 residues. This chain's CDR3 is CASSPTRGTGELFF. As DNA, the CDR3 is TGTGCCAGCAGTCCTACTAGAGGCACCGGGGAGCTGTTTTTT.

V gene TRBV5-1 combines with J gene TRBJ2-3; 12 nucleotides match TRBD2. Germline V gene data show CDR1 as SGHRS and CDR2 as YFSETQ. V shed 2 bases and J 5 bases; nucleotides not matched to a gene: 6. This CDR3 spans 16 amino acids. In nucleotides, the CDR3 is TGCGCCAGCAGCTTATCGACTAGCGGGAGTTTAGATACGCAGTATTTT. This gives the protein CASSLSTSGSLDTQYF. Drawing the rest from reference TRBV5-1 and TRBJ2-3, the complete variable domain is KAGVTQTPRYLIKTRGQQVTLSCSPISGHRSVSWYQQTPGQGLQFLFEYFSETQRNKGNFPGRFSGRQFSNSRSEMNVSTLELGDSALYLCASSLSTSGSLDTQYFGPGTRLTVL.

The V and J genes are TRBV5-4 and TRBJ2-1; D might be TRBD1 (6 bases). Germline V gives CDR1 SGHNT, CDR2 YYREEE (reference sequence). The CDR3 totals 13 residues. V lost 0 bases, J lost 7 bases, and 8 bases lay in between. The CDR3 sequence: CASSLDRVNEQFF. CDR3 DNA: TGTGCCAGCAGCTTGGACAGGGTAAATGAGCAGTTCTTC.

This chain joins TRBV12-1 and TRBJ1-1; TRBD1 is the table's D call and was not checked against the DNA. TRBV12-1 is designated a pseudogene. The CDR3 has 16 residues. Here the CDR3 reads CASSFTPNRDRDGAFF. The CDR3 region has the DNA TGTGCCAGCAGCTTTACCCCCAACCGGGACAGGGACGGGGCTTTCTTT.

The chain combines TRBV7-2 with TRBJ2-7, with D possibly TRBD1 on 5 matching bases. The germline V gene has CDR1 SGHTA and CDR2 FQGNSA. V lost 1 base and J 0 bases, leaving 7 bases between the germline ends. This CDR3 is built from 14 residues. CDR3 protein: CASSLDDSSYEQYF. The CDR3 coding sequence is TGTGCCAGCAGCTTAGACGACAGCTCCTACGAGCAGTACTTC.